These T cell receptor beta chains were read from a single sample in a study of T cells after yellow fever vaccination. MiXCR, applied by TCRdb to the 5' RACE reads, yields one record per CDR3 protein. Here the sample spans about 120,000 distinct CDR3 sequences, around 6.7% being singletons. Sequencing used CD4+ T cells sorted from PBMCs, obtained more than 40 days after the first yellow fever vaccination. The receptors come from a man aged 18 to 29 who received the YFV17D yellow fever vaccine. Each CDR3 is given with its conserved first and last residue. Each record gives: clone size, D gene, J gene, V gene, CDR3 length, CDR3 protein, CDR3 DNA. A D gene is named only where the DNA matches it firmly. Not all rows give a size; the values are once, few, many and, for expanded clones, a class.

many,.,TRBJ1-2,TRBV6-5,13,CASSYKGRGGYTF,TGTGCCAGCAGTTACAAGGGGCGCGGTGGCTACACCTTC
many,TRBD1,TRBJ2-2,TRBV23-1,18,CASSRTGEFRANTGELFF,TGCGCCAGCTCAAGGACAGGGGAGTTTCGTGCGAACACCGGGGAGCTGTTTTTT
many,.,TRBJ2-2,TRBV6-1,14,CASSPTRNTGELFF,TGTGCCAGCAGCCCGACTCGGAACACCGGGGAGCTGTTTTTT
.,.,TRBJ2-5,TRBV12-3/TRBV12-4,13,CASTRGERETQYF,TGTGCCAGCACCCGAGGGGAGCGTGAGACCCAGTACTTC
many,TRBD1,TRBJ1-5,TRBV6-5,14,CASSPGQGSQPQHF,TGTGCCAGCAGCCCAGGACAGGGATCTCAGCCCCAGCATTTT
many,TRBD2,TRBJ2-5,TRBV7-2,14,CASTLAGGQETQYF,TGTGCCAGCACACTAGCGGGGGGCCAAGAGACCCAGTACTTC
many,.,TRBJ1-1,TRBV5-1,15,CASSLGTVSGTEAFF,TGCGCCAGCAGCTTGGGTACAGTAAGTGGCACTGAAGCTTTCTTT
many,.,TRBJ2-4,TRBV12-3/TRBV12-4,15,CASSLGRRGKDIQYF,TGTGCCAGCAGTTTGGGGAGAAGGGGCAAGGACATTCAGTACTTC
few,.,TRBJ2-3,TRBV6-6,13,CASSLQSTDTQYF,TGTGCCAGCAGTCTGCAGAGCACAGATACGCAGTATTTT
few,.,TRBJ2-1,TRBV19,11,CASRRGDEQFF,TGTGCCAGTCGGAGGGGGGATGAGCAGTTCTTC
.,TRBD1,TRBJ1-4,TRBV19,15,CASSPRDRDSEKLFF,TGTGCCAGCTCCCCCAGGGACAGGGATAGTGAAAAACTGTTTTTT
.,.,TRBJ1-5,TRBV20-1,14,CSARVPEGNQPQHF,TGCAGTGCTAGAGTACCGGAGGGCAATCAGCCCCAGCATTTT
many,.,TRBJ2-2,TRBV7-2,15,CASSLTGMQAGELFF,TGTGCCAGCAGCTTAACAGGGATGCAGGCCGGGGAGCTGTTTTTT
.,TRBD1,TRBJ2-5,TRBV7-2,14,CASSPQQGAETQYF,TGTGCCAGCAGCCCTCAACAGGGGGCAGAGACCCAGTACTTC
many,.,TRBJ2-1,TRBV21-1,17,CASSRTGVSTSYNEQFF,TGTGCCAGCAGCCGTACCGGGGTCAGCACCTCCTACAATGAGCAGTTCTTC
many,.,TRBJ2-1,TRBV5-4,15,CASSLVGGGYNEQFF,TGTGCCAGCAGCTTGGTCGGGGGCGGTTACAATGAGCAGTTCTTC
many,.,TRBJ2-3,TRBV4-3,14,CASSQALGADTQYF,TGCGCCAGCAGCCAAGCTCTCGGTGCAGATACGCAGTATTTT
many,.,TRBJ2-5,TRBV27,16,CASSFRALSPQETQYF,TGTGCCAGCAGTTTTCGGGCTTTGAGTCCCCAAGAGACCCAGTACTTC
.,TRBD1,TRBJ2-1,TRBV19,16,CASSTDRGFSYNEQFF,TGTGCCAGTAGTACCGACAGGGGGTTCTCCTACAATGAGCAGTTCTTC
many,.,TRBJ2-5,TRBV6-1,12,CASSGWPLTQYF,TGTGCCAGCAGTGGTTGGCCATTGACCCAGTACTTC
many,.,TRBJ1-1,TRBV6-5,14,CAAFPPGRVTEAFF,TGTGCCGCCTTCCCGCCCGGACGGGTCACTGAAGCTTTCTTT